These 5 T cell receptor beta chains came from one sample sequenced in a study of T cells in Graves' hyperthyroidism and ophthalmopathy. Amplification of TCR beta CDR3 regions used RNA as the template. TCR CDR3 underwent first-round RT-PCR with the HTBI primer set. TCRdb reanalysed the multiplex PCR reads using MiXCR and keeps one entry per CDR3 protein. The sample lists 270,000 or so distinct CDR3 sequences, 25% to 30% seen once, with about 30% in the top ten. The sequenced sample consisted of blood. The receptors stem from a man between 40 and 49 years old with Graves' hyperthyroidism that later progressed to Graves' ophthalmopathy.

V usage is TRBV12-5 and J usage is TRBJ1-3; D is uncertain. The V gene's germline CDR1 is LGHNT and CDR2 FRNRAP. This CDR3 spans 18 amino acids. V dropped 2 bases and J dropped 2 bases, with 19 bases sitting between them. DNA of the CDR3: TGTGCTAGTGGTTTGCCGGGCCCCCGTCCTCCTACTGGAAACACCATATATTTT. It encodes CASGLPGPRPPTGNTIYF. Together with reference TRBV12-5 and TRBJ1-3, the CDR3 gives the full variable domain: DARVTQTPRHKVTEMGQEVTMRCQPILGHNTVFWYRQTMMQGLELLAYFRNRAPLDDSGMPKDRFSAEMPDATLATLKIQPSEPRDSAVYFCASGLPGPRPPTGNTIYFGEGSWLTVV.

The chain combines TRBV12-3 or TRBV12-4 with TRBJ2-7; 10 bases map to TRBD2. With 7 bases clipped from V and 4 bases from J, the junction kept 10 bases outside the gene matches. The CDR3 consists of 15 residues. CDR3 residues: CASTSLAGEGYEQYF. The CDR3 DNA follows: TGTGCCAGCACCTCTCTAGCGGGAGAAGGTTACGAGCAGTACTTC.

This clonotype has at least ten counts. J is TRBJ2-4 and V is TRBV30; D call uncertain. Germline CDR1 and CDR2: GTSNPN and SVGIG (reference sequence). The ends were cut back, 1 base at V and 0 bases at J, with 7 bases in the middle. The CDR3 has 14 amino acids. The CDR3 loop is CAWSDALAKNIQYF. The CDR3, as DNA: TGTGCCTGGAGTGACGCTCTAGCCAAAAACATTCAGTACTTC.

The J gene is TRBJ2-7, the V gene TRBV5-5; 7 bases align to TRBD2. The V segment lost 4 bases and the J segment 3 bases; nucleotides outside the gene matches: 10. From germline, CDR1 is SGHKS and CDR2 YYEKEE (reference sequence). CDR3 length: 15 residues. As DNA, the CDR3 is TGTGCCAGCAGCCCTGACACGGGAGGTCTCTACGAGCAGTACTTC. Its protein product is CASSPDTGGLYEQYF.

This clonotype was seen many times. CDR3: CASSEASGSTDTQYF. CDR3 nucleotides: TGTGCCAGCAGTGAAGCTAGCGGGAGCACAGATACGCAGTATTTT. The chain couples TRBV6-1 to TRBJ2-3; 7 nucleotides line up with TRBD2. CDR1 and CDR2 (germline): MNHNS, SASEGT. Trimming took 0 bases from V and 0 from J; bases not matched to a gene: 0. This CDR3 contains 15 residues.